This T cell receptor beta chain was sequenced during a study of blood T cell repertoires in COVID-19. About the study: There were acute and convalescent COVID-19 samples, and they came from the United States, Italy and Spain. In each case, the material was cDNA or gDNA derived from T cells, B-cell-depleted T cells, or PBMCs.

The repertoire was sequenced with immunoSEQ multiplex PCR; TCRdb's copy has only in-frame clones and lacks some. Of a few hundred thousand clones listed, approximately 82% are singletons. The study recruited exposed participants who had met a COVID-19 case within 2 weeks before entry. The CDR3 runs to 13 residues. The V gene lost 0 bases and the J gene lost 7 bases, with 11 bases spanning the gap. Germline V gives CDR1 SGHNT, CDR2 YYREEE (reference sequence). The chain has TRBV5-4 and TRBJ2-7, with a weak D call TRBD1 (5 bases). The receptor comes from a middle-aged man who had been exposed to COVID-19. The sequencing input was PBMCs or T cells enriched from blood (not recorded which). The DNA of the CDR3 is TGTGCCAGCAGCTTGGTCGGCAGGGATGAGCAGTACTTC. Amino acids: CASSLVGRDEQYF.